This TCR beta chain appears in the sequencing data of a study of CD8 T cells in Susac syndrome. This clonotype was counted a single time. V lost 2 bases, J lost 4 bases, and 2 bases stayed unmatched. Germline CDR1 MNHEY, CDR2 SVGAGI. The CDR3 loop spans 15 amino acids. Random hexamers primed reverse transcription of about 0.5 to 1 ug RNA. TCRdb re-derived calls from the immunoSEQ multiplex PCR reads in MiXCR, one entry per CDR3 protein. This table holds over 65,000 distinct CDR3 sequences, 93% found once. Patients with Susac syndrome met diagnostic criteria that were recently defined for definite or probable disease.

The chain combines TRBV6-5 with TRBJ2-7, with 13 bases aligning to TRBD2. The receptor's source is a human donor with Susac syndrome. The material sequenced was CD4+ T cells from PBMCs. CDR3 sequence (DNA): TGTGCCAGCAGTTACCCGACTAGCGGGGGGTACGAGCAGTACTTC. Translating gives CASSYPTSGGYEQYF.